The entry below describes one TCR beta chain. The antigen remains undetermined. This entry comes from a study of post-analysis software for immune sequencing data. Study results and limitations: Controls showed lower frequencies than patients for 5 or 6 TRBV segments, and TRBV5-6, TRBV5-1 and TRBV20-1 were among these. Normalized Chao1 diversity was significantly lower in multiple sclerosis patients than in controls.

This CDR3 spans 16 amino acids. Germline assignment: CDR1 MRHNA and CDR2 SNTAGT. V gave up 0 bases and J gave up 12 bases, with 21 bases separating them. Unique molecular identifiers had been added to the TCR beta cDNA libraries. TCRdb re-analysed the PCR reads in MiXCR, keeping a single row per CDR3 protein. The sample holds more than 450,000 distinct CDR3 sequences, around 47% seen once. Specimen: blood. The source of this sequence is a girl aged 10-17 years with multiple sclerosis. The chain joins TRBV6-4 to TRBJ2-1, with a tentative D call TRBD1 (6 bases). The CDR3 spells CASSDSPVAGAGVQFF. The DNA for the CDR3 is TGTGCCAGCAGTGACTCCCCGGTTGCAGGGGCAGGGGTGCAGTTCTTC.